The 27 T cell receptor beta chains below were found in one sample sequenced in a study of T cells in Graves' hyperthyroidism and ophthalmopathy. Amplification targeted TCR beta CDR3 regions from RNA transcripts. First-round RT-PCR targeting the TCR CDR3 was performed with the HTBI primer set. TCRdb redid the calling of the multiplex PCR reads with MiXCR, one entry per CDR3 protein. The table records about 500,000 distinct CDR3 sequences, about 16% of them present only once. The specimen was blood. Receptor source: a woman aged 25 to 39 with Graves' ophthalmopathy.

Comment on this clonotype: This clone may be a read error of a much larger clone one base away. The V gene is TRBV20-1, the J gene TRBJ2-1; 9 bases match TRBD2. J was trimmed by 10 bases and V by 5 bases; bases with no gene match: 6. The germline gives CDR1 DFQATT, CDR2 SNEGSKA (reference sequence). The CDR3 totals 12 residues. The CDR3 DNA reads TGCAGTGCTTCGCGGGAGGGCCACGAGCAGTTCTTC. Translation: CSASREGHEQFF.

In this sample, this clonotype turned up many times. The rearrangement uses TRBV18 and TRBJ1-1, with D perhaps TRBD1 (5 bases). V lost 3 bases and J lost 0, with 14 bases in between. Germline V gene sequence: CDR1 KGHSH, CDR2 LQKENI. The CDR3 contains 16 residues. CDR3 sequence: CASSPLPGYLNTEAFF. As DNA, the CDR3 is TGTGCCAGCTCACCTTTGCCAGGGTACCTGAACACTGAAGCTTTCTTT.

The chain uses TRBV3-1 and TRBJ2-7, with D possibly being TRBD1 or TRBD2 (6 bases each). Trimming removed 6 bases from V and 7 bases from J, with 22 bases in between. This CDR3 spans 15 amino acids. The germline CDR1 and CDR2 sequences are LGHDT and YNNKEL (reference sequence). The CDR3 is CASSPRGAHSLEQYF. The CDR3 nucleotides are TGTGCCAGCAGTCCTAGGGGGGCACACTCGTTGGAGCAGTACTTC.

This chain uses TRBV16 with TRBJ2-7, with 10 nucleotides matching TRBD1. Trimming cost V 0 bases and J 4 bases; bases outside gene matches: 3. Germline CDR1 reads KGHSY; CDR2 reads FQNENV. This CDR3 spans 15 amino acids. The CDR3 reads CASSQSRDRGYEQYF. CDR3 nucleotides: TGTGCCAGCAGCCAATCCCGGGACAGGGGTTACGAGCAGTACTTC.

The genes are TRBV6-2 or TRBV6-3 and TRBJ1-2, with D hard to call. V was clipped by 0 bases and J by 4 bases, with 9 bases between them. This CDR3 is built from 14 residues. The germline gives CDR1 MNHEY, CDR2 SVGEGT. The CDR3 loop is CASSYSISGYGYTF. CDR3 DNA sequence: TGTGCCAGCAGTTACTCGATTTCGGGCTATGGCTACACCTTC.

This chain links TRBV28 with TRBJ2-1, with D tentatively TRBD2 (6 bases). V lost 7 bases and J 0 bases, leaving 13 bases between the germline ends. Germline V CDR1 and CDR2: MDHEN, SYDVKM. This CDR3 comprises 15 residues. The CDR3 region has the DNA TGTGCCAGCATCCCGGAGGGCTTCTCCTACAATGAGCAGTTCTTC. Encoded protein: CASIPEGFSYNEQFF.

This clonotype was recorded a few times. This chain joins TRBV2 and TRBJ2-7; D assignment may be TRBD1 or TRBD2 (7 bases each). This CDR3 comprises 18 residues. From germline, CDR1 is SNHLY and CDR2 FYNNEI. Trimming shortened V by 4 bases and J by 4 bases, and 26 bases separated the two germline ends. CDR3 region: CASSVPTDRLREGYEQYF. The CDR3 coding sequence is TGTGCCAGCAGTGTGCCAACGGACAGGTTGAGGGAGGGGTACGAGCAGTACTTC.

The rearrangement uses TRBV20-1 and TRBJ2-7, with TRBD2 matching over 10 bases. Germline V gives CDR1 DFQATT, CDR2 SNEGSKA (reference sequence). CDR3 size: 15 residues. V shed 1 base and J 3 bases; nucleotides not matched to a gene: 6. In DNA, the CDR3 is TGCAGTGCTAGAGTGGGTTGGACTAGCGGCTACGAGCAGTACTTC. Its protein product is CSARVGWTSGYEQYF.

This clonotype was found many times. The chain carries TRBV5-6 and TRBJ2-5; 7 nucleotides align to TRBD2. CDR3 length equals 13 residues. Germline CDR1 reads SGHDT; CDR2 reads YYEEEE. V gave up 3 bases and J gave up 5 bases; unmatched junction bases: 4. The CDR3 loop is CASSYQGGETQYF. The DNA for the CDR3 is TGTGCCAGCAGCTATCAGGGAGGGGAGACCCAGTACTTC.

This clonotype showed up many times. The chain joins TRBV7-2 to TRBJ2-7; 10 bases line up with TRBD2. The CDR3 is 16 amino acids. The trim removed 0 bases at V and 3 bases at J, leaving 5 bases unmatched. Germline CDR1 reads SGHTA; CDR2 reads FQGNSA. The CDR3 here is CASSLAATSGLYEQYF. In DNA, the CDR3 is TGTGCCAGCAGCTTAGCAGCGACTAGCGGGCTCTACGAGCAGTACTTC.

Comment on this clonotype: This may arise from a read error, as a much more abundant clone is one base away. The V and J genes are TRBV3-1 and TRBJ1-2; 7 bases are a match to TRBD1. V was clipped by 7 bases and J by 3 bases; unmatched bases: 8. Looked up from germline, CDR1 is LGHDT and CDR2 is YNNKEL (reference sequence). The CDR3 runs to 14 residues. In nucleotides, the CDR3 is TGTGCCAGCAACAACGGACAGGAGGACTATGGCTACACCTTC. This sequence encodes CASNNGQEDYGYTF.

This clonotype has ten or more counts. The V and J genes are TRBV30 and TRBJ2-1; 8 nucleotides line up with TRBD2. This CDR3 is built from 12 residues. The ends lost 8 bases at V and 6 bases at J; junction bases unmatched: 6. Germline V gene data show CDR1 as GTSNPN and CDR2 as SVGIG (reference sequence). The CDR3 sequence: CARLAGPNEQFF. The CDR3, as DNA: TGTGCCCGCTTAGCGGGACCCAATGAGCAGTTCTTC.

The gene calls are TRBV27 and TRBJ2-1, with a possible D match to TRBD1 (5 bases). Trimming removed 3 bases from V and 8 bases from J, with 14 bases in between. The CDR3 consists of 14 residues. Germline V gene lookup returns CDR1 MNHEY and CDR2 SMNVEV (reference sequence). CDR3 sequence reads: CASSFGTGMDEQFF. In nucleotides, the CDR3 is TGTGCCAGCAGTTTCGGCACAGGTATGGATGAGCAGTTCTTC.

This clonotype was seen ten or more times. This chain joins TRBV28 and TRBJ2-5; 8 positions match TRBD2. CDR3 length equals 15 residues. V dropped 4 bases and J dropped 1; count of bases not matched to a gene: 5. CDR1 and CDR2 from the germline V gene are MDHEN and SYDVKM. As DNA, the CDR3 is TGTGCCAGCAGTTGGACGGGAGGGGTCCAAGAGACCCAGTACTTC. The encoded protein is CASSWTGGVQETQYF.

This clonotype was seen repeatedly, ten times or more. V usage is TRBV6-2 or TRBV6-3 and J usage is TRBJ1-1; no clear D. The length of the CDR3 is 12 residues. Germline-derived CDR1 and CDR2 are MNHEY and SVGEGT. V lost 4 bases and J lost 7, with 10 bases in between. CDR3 sequence: CASSLVGLEAFF. The CDR3 region has the DNA TGTGCCAGCAGTTTAGTGGGTCTTGAAGCTTTCTTT.

This clonotype was observed a handful of times. The chain carries TRBV6-2 or TRBV6-3 and TRBJ2-2; no reliable D call. This CDR3 has 12 amino acids. In germline, CDR1 is MNHEY, CDR2 SVGEGT. Trimming removed 4 bases at V and 6 bases at J, with 6 bases between. CDR3 in amino acids: CASSFTAGELFF. DNA of the CDR3: TGTGCCAGCAGTTTTACTGCCGGGGAGCTGTTTTTT.

This clonotype was seen many times. This rearrangement joins TRBV11-2 to TRBJ2-7; 8 bases align to TRBD2. J gave up 2 bases and V 4 bases, and 13 bases lay outside the gene matches. The germline gives CDR1 SGHAT, CDR2 FQNNGV. This CDR3 region has 17 residues. CDR3 in DNA: TGTGCCAGCAGCTCGGCGGTGATTAGCGGGAACACCTACGAGCAGTACTTC. Amino acids: CASSSAVISGNTYEQYF.

The sample holds a few counts of this clonotype. This chain joins TRBV7-2 and TRBJ2-3; D is unresolved. Trimming stripped 3 bases from V and 9 bases from J, with 10 bases between. The CDR3 loop spans 12 amino acids. Germline-derived CDR1 and CDR2 are SGHTA and FQGNSA. The chain's CDR3 is CASSFSLSTQYF. CDR3 DNA sequence: TGTGCCAGCAGCTTCTCCCTTTCGACGCAGTATTTT.

Ten or more counts support this clonotype. The chain combines TRBV28 with TRBJ2-5; 8 nucleotides align to TRBD2. The V gene end was trimmed by 0 bases and the J gene end by 5 bases; junction bases not matched to a gene: 5. The CDR3 totals 15 residues. Germline CDR1 reads MDHEN; CDR2 reads SYDVKM. Here the CDR3 DNA reads TGTGCCAGCAGTTTATGGGGGACTAGGGTGGAGACCCAGTACTTC. It specifies CASSLWGTRVETQYF.

At least ten counts were recorded for this clonotype. The CDR3 nucleotides read TGTGCCAGCAGCTTAAGGGGCGGCCTCTCCTACGAGCAGTACTTC. Residues: CASSLRGGLSYEQYF. This chain connects TRBV7-2 to TRBJ2-7; tentatively, D is TRBD1 (5 bases). This CDR3 is built from 15 residues. V was trimmed by 2 bases and J by 0 bases, leaving 11 bases between them. Germline V gives CDR1 SGHTA, CDR2 FQGNSA. Full variable domain (outside the CDR3, taken from reference TRBV7-2 and TRBJ2-7): GAGVSQSPSNKVTEKGKDVELRCDPISGHTALYWYRQSLGQGLEFLIYFQGNSAPDKSGLPSDRFSAERTGGSVSTLTIQRTQQEDSAVYLCASSLRGGLSYEQYFGPGTRLTVT.

This clonotype was detected many times. The genes are TRBV29-1 and TRBJ2-1; 10 bases map to TRBD2. V lost 7 bases and J lost 8; bases outside the gene matches: 5. CDR1 is SQVTM, CDR2 ANQGSEA, per germline. The CDR3 consists of 12 residues. The CDR3 region is CSASGRGHEQFF. In DNA form, the CDR3 reads TGCAGCGCTAGCGGGAGAGGCCATGAGCAGTTCTTC.

This clonotype showed up many times. This chain links TRBV2 with TRBJ2-2, with TRBD1 matching 11 bases. Germline V gene sequence: CDR1 SNHLY, CDR2 FYNNEI. This CDR3 comprises 14 residues. J was trimmed by 5 bases and V by 5 bases; bases with no gene match: 1. The CDR3 loop reads CASSRDRGTGELFF. CDR3 coding DNA: TGTGCCAGCAGTCGGGACAGGGGGACCGGGGAGCTGTTTTTT. Full variable domain (remainder filled in from reference TRBV2 and TRBJ2-2): EPEVTQTPSHQVTQMGQEVILRCVPISNHLYFYWYRQILGQKVEFLVSFYNNEISEKSEIFDDQFSVERPDGSNFTLKIRSTKLEDSAMYFCASSRDRGTGELFFGEGSRLTVL.

This clonotype was picked up many times. The DNA of the CDR3 is TGCAGTGCTAACCGGGACACTAGTGAGGGAGATACGCAGTATTTT. This encodes CSANRDTSEGDTQYF. J is TRBJ2-3 and V is TRBV20-1; tentatively, D is TRBD1 (6 bases). Trimming pared 4 bases from V and 5 bases from J, leaving 19 bases between. Germline CDR1 and CDR2: DFQATT and SNEGSKA (reference sequence). The CDR3 is 15 amino acids.

In its sample, this clonotype was seen many times. The rearrangement links TRBV4-1 to TRBJ2-1, with 9 bases matching TRBD1. Germline trimming cut 4 bases from V and 0 bases from J; bases unmatched to any gene: 7. The CDR3 consists of 17 residues. The germline gives CDR1 MGHRA, CDR2 YSYEKL. The CDR3 sequence is CASSRLGTGSSYNEQFF. CDR3 sequence (DNA): TGCGCCAGCAGCCGCTTAGGGACAGGGAGCTCCTACAATGAGCAGTTCTTC.

This clonotype was found many times. The V call is TRBV20-1, the J call TRBJ2-1; 7 nucleotides align to TRBD2. Germline CDR1 is DFQATT and CDR2 is SNEGSKA (reference sequence). Losses at the gene ends were 5 bases for V and 10 bases for J; bases not matched to a gene: 5. CDR3 size: 11 residues. In DNA, the CDR3 is TGCAGTGCTGAGAGGGAGGGCGAGCAGTTCTTC. Its protein product is CSAEREGEQFF.

This clonotype showed up just a few times. CDR3 sequence (DNA): TGTGCCATCAGTGATTTCGAGGCCACAGGGGGATATCAGCCCCAGCATTTT. As protein: CAISDFEATGGYQPQHF. This chain links TRBV10-3 with TRBJ1-5, with 8 bases identical to TRBD1. In germline, CDR1 is ENHRY, CDR2 SYGVKD. With V trimmed by 3 bases and J by 5 bases, 12 bases remained unmatched. The CDR3 has 17 amino acids.

J is TRBJ2-4 and V is TRBV5-4; a weak D match, TRBD1 (6 bases). Trimming pared 4 bases from V and 2 bases from J, leaving 13 bases between. CDR3 length: 15 amino acids. The germline gives CDR1 SGHNT, CDR2 YYREEE (reference sequence). The CDR3 loop is CASSNPGQPKNIQYF. The CDR3 DNA reads TGTGCCAGCAGCAATCCCGGACAGCCCAAAAACATTCAGTACTTC.